Here is one T cell receptor (beta chain) with its context. What it recognizes is unknown. Germline V CDR1 and CDR2: KGHSH, LQKENI. Trimming pared 3 bases from V and 1 base from J, leaving 12 bases between. This CDR3 spans 15 amino acids. The sample originates from a study of T and B cells in COVID-19 patients. Overall study context: Blood was sampled from COVID-19 patients who were either actively infected or recovered. The recovered cohort's median age was approximately 34 years, versus roughly 67 years in active infection.

Findings and caveats of the study: Of 2,000 to 2,500 TCR clusters found only in the recovered cohort, a few dozen had low generation probability.

From blood, about 220-500 ng of genomic DNA served as TRB template. TRB rearrangements were amplified by multiplex PCR with BIOMED2 TRB-A/B primers. Via MiXCR, TCRdb re-called the multiplex PCR reads, giving one row per CDR3 protein. The table includes about 17,000 distinct CDR3 sequences, approximately 30% detected once. The rearrangement links TRBV18 to TRBJ2-5; D assignment may be TRBD1 or TRBD2 (5 bases each). The sequencing sample was made of blood. The source of this sequence is a human donor who had recovered from COVID-19. CDR3: CASSPSEGFQETQYF. CDR3 nucleotide sequence: TGTGCCAGCTCACCGTCCGAGGGGTTCCAAGAGACCCAGTACTTC.